The entry below describes one T cell receptor (beta chain). Its antigen is still unknown. A much larger clone lies a single base off, so this may be a read error. CDR1 is DFQATT and CDR2 is SNEGSKA in the germline V gene (reference sequence). The CDR3 has 17 amino acids. The source of the sample is a study of T cells in Graves' hyperthyroidism and ophthalmopathy. Regarding the study as a whole: Separating ophthalmopathy from stable hyperthyroidism was achieved by a 13 V-J model. Researchers found most expanded thyroid clonotypes above 0.001 in blood as well.

Amplified TCR beta CDR3 regions derived from RNA transcripts. The HTBI primer set served for first-round RT-PCR of the TCR CDR3. TCRdb reanalysed the multiplex PCR reads using MiXCR and keeps one entry per CDR3 protein. The table includes roughly 150,000 distinct CDR3 sequences, 9.4% detected once. The sequence was obtained from a woman aged 18 to 35 with Graves' hyperthyroidism that later progressed to Graves' ophthalmopathy. The material sequenced was blood. The chain uses TRBV20-1 and TRBJ1-2; 8 bases line up with TRBD1. The CDR3 region is CSARDGRRVAGGYGHTF. In nucleotides, the CDR3 is TGCAGTGCTAGAGATGGTCGACGGGTAGCAGGGGGCTATGGCCACACCTTC.